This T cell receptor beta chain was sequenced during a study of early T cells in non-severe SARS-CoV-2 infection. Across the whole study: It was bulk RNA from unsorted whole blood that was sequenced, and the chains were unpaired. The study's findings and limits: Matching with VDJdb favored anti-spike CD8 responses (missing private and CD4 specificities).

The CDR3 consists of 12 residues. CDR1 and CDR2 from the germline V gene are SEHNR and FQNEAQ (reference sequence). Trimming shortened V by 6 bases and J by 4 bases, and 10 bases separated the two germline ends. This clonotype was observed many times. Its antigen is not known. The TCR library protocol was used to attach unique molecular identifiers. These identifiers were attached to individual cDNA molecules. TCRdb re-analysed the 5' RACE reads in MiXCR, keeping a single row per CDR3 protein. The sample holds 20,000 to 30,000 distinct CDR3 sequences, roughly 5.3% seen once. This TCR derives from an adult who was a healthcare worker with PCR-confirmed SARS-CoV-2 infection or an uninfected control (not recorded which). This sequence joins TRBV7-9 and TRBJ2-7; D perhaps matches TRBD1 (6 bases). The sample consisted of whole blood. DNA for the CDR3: TGTGCCAGCAGTTCGCAGGGGTACGAGCAGTACTTC. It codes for CASSSQGYEQYF.